This TCR beta chain was sequenced in a study of blood T cell repertoires in COVID-19. With V trimmed by 0 bases and J by 0 bases, 5 bases remained unmatched. The V gene's germline CDR1 is WNHNN and CDR2 SYGVQD (reference sequence). This CDR3 has 16 residues. Sequencing was performed with immunoSEQ multiplex PCR; in TCRdb, only in-frame clones are kept and a portion is missing. Of 110,000 to 150,000 clones listed, just under 85% are singletons. The clonotype was recovered from a woman older than 75 with acute or convalescent COVID-19. V and J are TRBV10-1 and TRBJ2-7; 7 positions match TRBD2. Sequenced sample: peripheral blood. CDR3 nucleotide sequence: TGCGCCAGCAGTGAGTCTTTCGGGAGGAGCTCCTACGAGCAGTACTTC. Protein product: CASSESFGRSSYEQYF.